The 16 T cell receptor beta chains reported below all come from one sample, sequenced in a study of radiation and T cells in renal cell carcinoma. Only in-frame clones appear in the TCRdb table, and some are missing; sequencing was by immunoSEQ multiplex PCR. Found here are some 150,000 clones, 70% to 90% of them singletons; the top ten hold about 11%. Time point given: baseline pretreatment blood. Treatment here: 15 Gy SBRT to primary tumor, nephrectomy 4 weeks later. The sequencing here drew on blood, taken from a patient whose treatment included radiotherapy and nephrectomy. These receptors were taken from a woman between 45 and 65 years old with renal cell carcinoma.

On this clone: At the DNA level, this CDR3 is encoded by other sequences in the same sample as well. The CDR3 coding sequence is TGTGCCAGCAGTGAGGGGATGCAAGAGACCCAGTACTTC. Translation gives CASSEGMQETQYF. The rearrangement links TRBV2 to TRBJ2-5; D is unresolved. The V end lost 3 bases, the J end lost 2 bases, and 7 bases lay between the germline ends. The CDR3 length is 13 residues. Germline lookup yields CDR1 SNHLY and CDR2 FYNNEI.

J is TRBJ1-6 and V is TRBV6-6, with D possibly being TRBD1 (5 bases). This CDR3 has 14 residues. The ends were cut back, 6 bases at V and 6 bases at J, with 12 bases in the middle. The germline V gene has CDR1 MNHNY and CDR2 SVGAGI (reference sequence). The CDR3 nucleotides read TGTGCCAGCAGCCCAGACAGCCGTAATTCACCCCTCCACTTT. It is translated as CASSPDSRNSPLHF.

The chain employs TRBV19 and TRBJ2-3; D might be TRBD2 (6 bases). V was trimmed by 5 bases and J by 1 base, leaving 16 bases between them. Germline V gives CDR1 LNHDA, CDR2 SQIVND (reference sequence). The CDR3 spans 16 residues. The CDR3 nucleotides read TGTGCCAGTAGTCCCCGGAGAGGCGGGGGCACAGATACGCAGTATTTT. Protein sequence: CASSPRRGGGTDTQYF.

CDR3 loop: CASRVDAGNQPQHF. The CDR3 coding sequence is TGTGCCAGCAGAGTCGATGCAGGCAATCAGCCCCAGCATTTT. The chain combines TRBV6-5 with TRBJ1-5; D is uncertain. The CDR3 runs to 14 residues. CDR1 is MNHEY, CDR2 SVGAGI, per germline. Between the trimmed V and J ends, which lost 6 bases and 2 bases, there was a span of 11 bases.

The V call is TRBV4-2, the J call TRBJ2-6; D is tentatively TRBD1 or TRBD2 (6 bases each). From germline, CDR1 is LGHNA and CDR2 YNFKEQ. Trimming removed 4 bases at V and 0 bases at J, with 16 bases between. CDR3 length equals 18 residues. The CDR3 sequence: CASSPLGGVSSGANVLTF. As DNA, the CDR3 is TGTGCCAGCAGCCCTTTGGGGGGCGTAAGCTCTGGGGCCAACGTCCTGACTTTC.

This chain links TRBV6-5 with TRBJ1-2; 8 bases agree with TRBD1. Germline trimming cut 2 bases from V and 7 bases from J; bases unmatched to any gene: 3. Germline assignment: CDR1 MNHEY and CDR2 SVGAGI. The CDR3 sequence is 13 residues long. The CDR3 DNA reads TGTGCCAGCAGTTACGGACAGGGTATTGGCTACACCTTC. Its translation is CASSYGQGIGYTF.

The chain combines TRBV4-3 with TRBJ2-1; D call uncertain. V was pared by 3 bases and J by 3 bases, with 12 bases between. The CDR3 length is 15 residues. Germline V gene lookup returns CDR1 LGHNA and CDR2 YSLEER. CDR3 DNA: TGCGCCAGCAGCCACGTTACGGGCAGCTACAATGAGCAGTTCTTC. Protein: CASSHVTGSYNEQFF.

This clone was observed a single time. V usage is TRBV5-5 and J usage is TRBJ1-3; D remains ambiguous. V was cut by 1 base and J by 0 bases, with 14 bases left in between. The CDR3 loop spans 17 amino acids. Germline assignment: CDR1 SGHKS and CDR2 YYEKEE (reference sequence). Here the CDR3 reads CASSLRNADLSGNTIYF. CDR3 bases: TGTGCCAGCAGCTTGAGGAACGCAGACCTCTCTGGAAACACCATATATTTT.

This clone was detected only once. This chain uses TRBV6-6 with TRBJ2-3; D possibly corresponds to TRBD2 (5 bases). This CDR3 has 15 residues. V was clipped by 6 bases and J by 0 bases, with 13 bases between them. Germline CDR1 is MNHNY and CDR2 is SVGAGI (reference sequence). The CDR3 spells CASRASGASTDTQYF. CDR3 DNA sequence: TGTGCCAGCAGGGCAAGCGGCGCGAGCACAGATACGCAGTATTTT.

The chain recombines TRBV5-6 with TRBJ2-5, with D possibly being TRBD1 or TRBD2 (5 bases each). The CDR3 covers 14 residues. V was shortened by 2 bases and J by 1 base, with 9 bases between the two germline ends. Germline V lookup: CDR1 SGHDT, CDR2 YYEEEE. The CDR3 reads CASSLTGTQETQYF. CDR3 bases: TGTGCCAGCAGCTTAACCGGGACCCAAGAGACCCAGTACTTC.

This sequence joins TRBV2 and TRBJ1-2; the D gene is possibly TRBD1 (5 bases). V lost 11 bases and J 6 bases, leaving 25 bases between the germline ends. Germline V lookup: CDR1 SNHLY, CDR2 FYNNEI. CDR3 length: 15 amino acids. The CDR3 DNA sequence: TGTGCCGGACGCAGGGAACATTCCTCATTCGATGGCTACACCTTC. Amino acid sequence: CAGRREHSSFDGYTF.

The J gene is TRBJ2-1, the V gene TRBV9; a possible D gene is TRBD1 (6 bases). There are 15 residues in the CDR3. The V end was cut by 3 bases, the J end by 3 bases, with 13 bases between. Germline lookup yields CDR1 SGDLS and CDR2 YYNGEE. CDR3 coding DNA: TGTGCCAGCAGCGCCTCAGGGGAAGGCTACAATGAGCAGTTCTTC. This sequence encodes CASSASGEGYNEQFF. The full variable domain, in which reference TRBV9 and TRBJ2-1 provide the parts outside the CDR3, is DSGVTQTPKHLITATGQRVTLRCSPRSGDLSVYWYQQSLDQGLQFLIQYYNGEERAKGNILERFSAQQFPDLHSELNLSSLELGDSALYFCASSASGEGYNEQFFGPGTRLTVL.

The rearrangement links TRBV5-1 to TRBJ2-7, with a possible D match to TRBD1 (6 bases). This CDR3 is 14 amino acids long. Per the germline V gene, CDR1 is SGHRS and CDR2 is YFSETQ. V gave up 4 bases and J gave up 3 bases, with 14 bases separating them. The CDR3 region is CASSEQGRSYEQYF. The DNA for the CDR3 is TGCGCCAGCAGCGAACAGGGAAGAAGCTACGAGCAGTACTTC.

The chain couples TRBV7-3 to TRBJ2-2, with TRBD1 as a possible D gene (5 bases). Per the germline V gene, CDR1 is SGHTA and CDR2 is FQGTGA. The CDR3 length is 16 residues. Trimming cost V 4 bases and J 5 bases, with 17 bases left between them. CDR3 sequence reads: CASSSTVPGLTGELFF. The CDR3, as DNA: TGTGCCAGCAGCTCAACTGTCCCAGGGTTGACCGGGGAGCTGTTTTTT.

The chain combines TRBV7-9 with TRBJ1-5; 8 bases map to TRBD1. Germline V gives CDR1 SEHNR, CDR2 FQNEAQ (reference sequence). The V gene end was trimmed by 3 bases and the J gene end by 6 bases; junction bases not matched to a gene: 4. This CDR3 has 14 residues. CDR3 protein: CASSFSGGFQPQHF. The CDR3 DNA reads TGTGCCAGCAGCTTTTCAGGGGGCTTTCAGCCCCAGCATTTT.

The chain combines TRBV7-2 with TRBJ1-5, with D hard to call. Trimming stripped 0 bases from V and 10 bases from J, with 13 bases between. Germline lookup yields CDR1 SGHTA and CDR2 FQGNSA. CDR3 length: 14 residues. Here the CDR3 DNA reads TGTGCCAGCAGCTTAGCGGTGGGCCCAGAACCCCAGCATTTT. The encoded protein is CASSLAVGPEPQHF.